This record looks at one TCR beta chain sequence and its context. Some clones are missing from TCRdb's copy, which holds only in-frame ones; the method was immunoSEQ multiplex PCR. The table records around 230,000 clones, 75% to 85% of them present only once. This CDR3 region has 13 residues. V was clipped by 10 bases and J by 1 base, with 12 bases between them. The sample belongs to a study of blood T cell repertoires in COVID-19. This receptor was obtained from a man over 45 with COVID-19, enrolled during active disease. This chain links TRBV12-3 or TRBV12-4 with TRBJ2-3; maybe TRBD2 (5 bases). Sequenced input: peripheral blood. The CDR3, as DNA: TGTGCCAACCGCCGGGGAGGCACAGATACGCAGTATTTT. Translated: CANRRGGTDTQYF.